The 18 T cell receptor beta chains below all came from one sample that was sequenced in a study of T cells in Graves' hyperthyroidism and ophthalmopathy. What was amplified from RNA transcripts were TCR beta CDR3 regions. HTBI primers drove first-round RT-PCR of the TCR CDR3. TCRdb fed the multiplex PCR reads into MiXCR, producing one record per CDR3 protein. The sample yields about 380,000 distinct CDR3 sequences, 15% to 20% seen once. Sequencing was carried out using blood. Receptor source: a man between 18 and 35 years old with Graves' ophthalmopathy.

This clonotype appeared many times. The genes are TRBV3-1 and TRBJ1-1; D call uncertain. The V end was cut by 0 bases, the J end by 3 bases, with 2 bases between. Germline loops: CDR1 LGHDT, CDR2 YNNKEL (reference sequence). The CDR3 contains 12 residues. The CDR3: CASSQDYTEAFF. DNA for the CDR3: TGTGCCAGCAGCCAAGATTACACTGAAGCTTTCTTT.

The chain has TRBV18 and TRBJ2-3; D ambiguous. The germline V and J ends were trimmed by 10 bases and 2 bases, with 22 bases remaining between them. This CDR3 is 16 amino acids long. Germline loops: CDR1 KGHSH, CDR2 LQKENI. The CDR3 DNA reads TGTGCCACCAATCCCGTGGGCACAAGTCTCACAGATACGCAGTATTTT. Residues: CATNPVGTSLTDTQYF. The full variable domain, its missing parts supplied by reference TRBV18 and TRBJ2-3, is NAGVMQNPRHLVRRRGQEARLRCSPMKGHSHVYWYRQLPEEGLKFMVYLQKENIIDESGMPKERFSAEFPKEGPSILRIQQVVRGDSAAYFCATNPVGTSLTDTQYFGPGTRLTVL.

This clonotype has at least ten counts. This chain uses TRBV5-1 with TRBJ2-7; TRBD1 might be the D (6 bases). Between the trimmed V and J ends, which lost 4 bases and 4 bases, there was a span of 15 bases. Per the germline V gene, CDR1 is SGHRS and CDR2 is YFSETQ. The CDR3 has 14 amino acids. The CDR3 spells CASSNPGAWYEQYF. The CDR3 nucleotides read TGCGCCAGCAGCAACCCAGGGGCCTGGTACGAGCAGTACTTC.

This chain uses TRBV13 with TRBJ1-2, with 9 nucleotides matching TRBD1. This CDR3 comprises 16 residues. V dropped 0 bases and J dropped 6; count of bases not matched to a gene: 8. Germline loops: CDR1 PRHDT, CDR2 FYEKMQ (reference sequence). CDR3 in DNA: TGTGCCAGCAGCTTAGGGCGGAGCACAGGGGGCGATGGCTACACCTTC. Residues: CASSLGRSTGGDGYTF.

This clonotype was observed a handful of times. The V gene is TRBV27, the J gene TRBJ2-1; 7 nucleotides agree with TRBD1. The germline V gene has CDR1 MNHEY and CDR2 SMNVEV (reference sequence). This CDR3 contains 16 residues. Trimming took 6 bases from V and 7 from J; bases not matched to a gene: 15. Here the CDR3 reads CASSDRHRDRRNEQFF. Here the CDR3 DNA reads TGTGCCAGCAGCGATCGCCACCGGGACAGAAGGAATGAGCAGTTCTTC.

This clonotype came up many times. The chain links TRBV3-1 to TRBJ2-7, with D perhaps matching TRBD2 (5 bases). The CDR3 spans 13 residues. Trimming left V 1 base short and J 3 bases short, with 7 bases between. Germline assignment: CDR1 LGHDT and CDR2 YNNKEL (reference sequence). The CDR3: CASSQGLNYEQYF. CDR3 DNA: TGTGCCAGCAGCCAAGGACTAAACTACGAGCAGTACTTC.

V gene TRBV24-1 combines with J gene TRBJ2-5, with D hard to call. CDR1 is KGHDR and CDR2 is SFDVKD in the germline V gene. The V gene lost 4 bases and the J gene lost 3 bases, with 5 bases spanning the gap. The CDR3 loop spans 12 amino acids. The CDR3 DNA sequence: TGTGCCACCAGTGACTCGGAAGAGACCCAGTACTTC. It translates to CATSDSEETQYF.

This clonotype was detected many times. This rearrangement joins TRBV13 to TRBJ1-1; D unclear. The germline CDR1 and CDR2 sequences are PRHDT and FYEKMQ (reference sequence). Trimming stripped 2 bases from V and 6 bases from J, with 4 bases between. The CDR3 covers 11 residues. CDR3 in DNA: TGTGCCAGCAGCTTAATAGCTGAAGCTTTCTTT. It specifies CASSLIAEAFF.

This clonotype has a handful of counts. The chain recombines TRBV4-2 with TRBJ2-1; 10 positions match TRBD2. The CDR3 runs 17 residues. Unmatched junction bases numbered 7, after V lost 2 bases and J lost 3 bases. From germline, CDR1 is LGHNA and CDR2 YNFKEQ. For the CDR3, the DNA is TGTGCCAGCAGCCAACTCCCCCTAGCGGGGGTCTACAATGAGCAGTTCTTC. Translation gives CASSQLPLAGVYNEQFF.

The chain employs TRBV6-2 or TRBV6-3 and TRBJ2-7; 10 nucleotides line up with TRBD1. The CDR3 is made up of 16 amino acids. With V trimmed by 6 bases and J by 2 bases, 10 bases remained unmatched. In germline, CDR1 is MNHEY, CDR2 SVGEGT. The CDR3 DNA follows: TGTGCCAGCAGGTCCCGCGGGACAGGGGTTACCTACGAGCAGTACTTC. Its translation is CASRSRGTGVTYEQYF.

The chain joins TRBV6-1 to TRBJ2-3; TRBD1 is a possible D gene (6 bases). CDR1 and CDR2 (germline): MNHNS, SASEGT. Trimming left V 7 bases short and J 2 bases short, with 13 bases between. CDR3 length equals 14 residues. CDR3 nucleotide sequence: TGTGCCAGCACCACGGGACACAACACAGATACGCAGTATTTT. Translated: CASTTGHNTDTQYF.

This chain links TRBV3-1 with TRBJ2-3; a weak D match, TRBD2 (7 bases). The germline gives CDR1 LGHDT, CDR2 YNNKEL (reference sequence). The CDR3 is 15 amino acids. Trimming shortened V by 3 bases and J by 5 bases, and 15 bases separated the two germline ends. The CDR3 bases are TGTGCCAGCAGCCACGGGGGGCAGGCAGGAGATACGCAGTATTTT. It yields the protein CASSHGGQAGDTQYF.

The rearrangement links TRBV7-9 to TRBJ1-4; possible D gene TRBD1, 6 bases. Trimming removed 0 bases from V and 7 bases from J, with 12 bases in between. The CDR3 has 15 residues. From germline, CDR1 is SEHNR and CDR2 FQNEAQ (reference sequence). The CDR3 protein is CASSLALQGIEKLFF. The CDR3 DNA reads as TGTGCCAGCAGCTTAGCTCTACAGGGCATTGAAAAACTGTTTTTT.

This clonotype was picked up many times. CDR3 bases: TGTGCCAGCAGCCCAAGGGGGAACCCAAACACTGAAGCTTTCTTT. It specifies CASSPRGNPNTEAFF. The chain is built from TRBV11-3 and TRBJ1-1, with D possibly being TRBD1 (6 bases). Trimming shortened V by 5 bases and J by 2 bases, and 15 bases separated the two germline ends. The CDR3 consists of 15 residues. Germline loops: CDR1 SGHNT, CDR2 YENEEA.

Ten or more counts support this clonotype. This chain uses TRBV9 with TRBJ1-6; no clear D. The CDR3 runs 15 residues. The ends were cut back, 4 bases at V and 7 bases at J, with 15 bases in the middle. Per the germline V gene, CDR1 is SGDLS and CDR2 is YYNGEE. CDR3 sequence reads: CASSRSAVGNSPLHF. The CDR3 nucleotides are TGTGCCAGCAGCCGGTCGGCCGTTGGGAATTCACCCCTCCACTTT.

Comments on this clonotype: This could be a read error, since a much larger clone is one nucleotide away. The chain is built from TRBV3-1 and TRBJ1-1, with D maybe TRBD1 (5 bases). CDR1 is LGHDT and CDR2 is YNNKEL in the germline V gene (reference sequence). This CDR3 has 13 residues. V lost 1 base and J 11 bases, leaving 14 bases between the germline ends. The chain's CDR3 is CASSQGAGMMAFF. Written as DNA, the CDR3 is TGTGCCAGCAGCCAAGGGGCAGGGATGATGGCTTTCTTT.

This clonotype was found many times. V usage is TRBV7-6 and J usage is TRBJ2-3; a possible D gene is TRBD1 (6 bases). The germline V gene encodes CDR1 SGHVS and CDR2 FNYEAQ. V lost 2 bases and J lost 2, with 23 bases in between. CDR3 length: 19 amino acids. CDR3 protein: CASSLRRAGRGLHTDTQYF. In DNA form, the CDR3 reads TGTGCCAGCAGCTTACGGCGGGCAGGCAGGGGTCTTCACACAGATACGCAGTATTTT.

This clonotype turned up a few times. This chain connects TRBV6-1 to TRBJ2-2; 7 nucleotides align to TRBD2. This CDR3 has 11 residues. Germline CDR1 and CDR2: MNHNS and SASEGT. Trimming cost V 11 bases and J 3 bases; bases outside gene matches: 0. In nucleotides, the CDR3 is TGTGCCGGGGGGGACACCGGGGAGCTGTTTTTT. This encodes CAGGDTGELFF.